The clone carrying this T cell receptor beta chain was recorded a few times. Original methodology: Using reference gene primer amplification, nucleated cell counts were estimated. Generated by immunoSEQ multiplex PCR, the TCRdb table keeps only in-frame clones and is missing some. V and J calls and clone size are copied from that table; D and trimming were computed from the DNA. Among roughly 80,000 clones, more than 65% were seen once, and the ten largest hold over 9.5%. This sample was taken from a study of blood T cell repertoires in COVID-19. Study background: Whether acute or convalescent, the COVID-19 samples came from the United States, Italy and Spain. The analysed material was cDNA or gDNA that came from T cells, B-cell-depleted T cells, or PBMCs.

CDR1 is SGHDT and CDR2 is YYEEEE in the germline V gene. The CDR3 is 14 amino acids. V lost 4 bases to trimming and J lost 4 bases; unmatched junction nucleotides: 5. V gene TRBV5-6 combines with J gene TRBJ1-2, with 9 positions matching TRBD1. The sample consisted of peripheral blood. This receptor was obtained from an elderly man with acute or convalescent COVID-19. CDR3 sequence (DNA): TGTGCCAGCAGCGCCACAGGGGGCATCTATGGCTACACCTTC. This encodes CASSATGGIYGYTF. The complete variable domain, with remaining parts taken from reference TRBV5-6 and TRBJ1-2, reads DAGVTQSPTHLIKTRGQQVTLRCSPKSGHDTVSWYQQALGQGPQFIFQYYEEEERQRGNFPDRFSGHQFPNYSSELNVNALLLGDSALYLCASSATGGIYGYTFGSGTRLTVV.